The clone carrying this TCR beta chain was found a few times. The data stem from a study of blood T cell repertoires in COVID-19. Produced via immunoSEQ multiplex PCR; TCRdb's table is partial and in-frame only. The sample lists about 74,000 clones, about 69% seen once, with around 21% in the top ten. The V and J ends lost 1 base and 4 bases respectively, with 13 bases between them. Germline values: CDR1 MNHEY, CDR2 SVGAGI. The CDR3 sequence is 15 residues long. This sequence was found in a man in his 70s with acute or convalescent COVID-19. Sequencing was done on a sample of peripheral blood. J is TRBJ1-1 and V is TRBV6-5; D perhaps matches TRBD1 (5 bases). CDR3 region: CASSYWSQGLTEAFF. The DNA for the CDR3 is TGTGCCAGCAGTTACTGGAGTCAGGGCCTCACTGAAGCTTTCTTT.